This T cell receptor (beta chain) stems from a study of blood T cell repertoires in COVID-19. Study-wide context: Samples came from the United States, Italy and Spain, spanning acute and convalescent COVID-19. From T cells, B-cell-depleted T cells, or PBMCs came the material, which was cDNA or gDNA.

Germline CDR1 is SGHNT and CDR2 is YENEEA. The CDR3 is 16 amino acids. V lost 4 bases to trimming and J lost 2 bases; unmatched junction nucleotides: 5. TCRdb's copy holds only in-frame clones and misses some; the assay was immunoSEQ multiplex PCR. The repertoire consists of 250,000 or so clones, with approximately 90% occurring once and the leading ten covering 10% to 14%. Participants were placed into cohorts based on the clinical history they reported. Recovered status in Cohort 3 required two negative PCRs, clearance, or symptom resolution. The sample taken for sequencing was PBMCs or T cells enriched from blood (not recorded which). The V call is TRBV11-3, the J call TRBJ2-3; the match to TRBD1 covers 11 bases. The clonotype was recovered from a young man who had recovered from COVID-19. For the CDR3, the DNA is TGTGCCAGCAGCTCAGGACAGGGGGCTAACACAGATACGCAGTATTTT. Translating gives CASSSGQGANTDTQYF.